This T cell receptor beta chain was identified during a study of radiation and T cells in renal cell carcinoma (dated by TCRdb to the early 2020s). As for the study more broadly: Samples were obtained from a clinical trial, in which 15 Gy stereotactic body radiation therapy was delivered to primary renal cell carcinomas and nephrectomy was performed 4 weeks later. A total of about 3.8 million unique CDR3 nucleotide sequences, encoding more than 2 million unique CDR3 amino acid sequences, were found across all 55 or so samples. In total, 50 or so samples, comprising roughly 25 tumors and roughly 27 peripheral blood samples, were subjected to TCR beta sequencing. On the study overall, not on this receptor specifically: Because the trial had a single-armed design, the trial could not examine how radiation dose or scheduling affected the TCR repertoire. Because pretreatment tumor biopsies were not available, the baseline intratumoral presence of clonotypes could not be determined. In blood, the top tumor clonotypes increased from baseline to 2 weeks after radiation and then shrank by 4 weeks, which suggests a temporary expansion of tumor-resident clones. Dynamics of the blood repertoire were not tracked past 4 weeks after treatment.

The immunoSEQ kit was used, according to the manufacturer's recommendations, to generate TCR beta libraries from genomic DNA. For library preparation, a first multiplex PCR was performed with proprietary primers, followed by a second PCR in which unique barcodes were added, and bead cleanups were performed after each round. Each sample batch included a kit-provided positive control reaction and a negative control reaction. The final libraries were assessed on an Agilent 4200 TapeStation D1000 ScreenTape, pooled by volume, and quantified by qPCR. Sequencing ran on an Illumina NextSeq500 with a MidOutput 150-cycle cartridge, using 156 Read1 and 15 Index1 cycles with kit custom primers. The pooled library was loaded at around 1 pM with about 20% PhiX control spiked in. Concerning the study's data processing: Vendor-processed data were analyzed in R, and a clonotype was defined as all T cells sharing the same CDR3 nucleotide sequence. For clone abundance analyses, frequencies were normalized to the 10,000 most abundant clones in each sample. Public T cell clones, which averaged fewer than five per sample, were excluded before analysis. Tumor-enriched clonotypes and baseline blood-enriched clonotypes were defined as those with an abundance difference of at least 32-fold between compartments. A beta-binomial differential abundance model was used to identify clonotypes that expanded or contracted between blood time points. Tumor-blood repertoire similarity was measured with the Baroni-Urbani and Buser coefficient, and group comparisons used two-tailed Wilcoxon tests in R. The clones in this table, taken by TCRdb from immuneACCESS, are in-frame only. Not every clone is retained; where verified, under half of the shortfall comes from an unresolved V gene, and the cause of the rest is unknown. The V and J calls and clone size are taken from that table; D and trimming were inferred from the DNA. The sample table holds 100,000 to 150,000 clones, of which roughly 85% were seen once. The ten largest clones add up to 2.5% to 3.5% of the sample.

What this sample's time point label stands for: baseline pretreatment blood. In the paper's terms, the treatment or condition label means: 15 Gy SBRT to primary tumor, nephrectomy 4 weeks later. To track tumor-enriched clonotypes, serial peripheral blood was sampled from radiation-treated patients at baseline and at 2 weeks and 4 weeks after SBRT. Every patient had renal cell carcinoma of clear cell pathology. The QIAamp DNA Blood Mini Kit (Qiagen) was used to prepare genomic DNA for TCR sequencing. The analyses included only samples that passed all quality control checks. The CDR3 starts with the cysteine, ends with the phenylalanine, and has 15 residues. Of all the DNA, just the CDR3 is kept, 45 bases in frame from base 1. Via the germline V gene, CDR1 is SNHLY and CDR2 FYNNEI. The germline ends are 15 bases apart after V is trimmed by 3 bases and J by 4 bases. Concerning this clone: Its antigen is still unknown. There are no base qualities to consult, and no much larger clone falls within one base.

The chain was built from TRBV2 and TRBJ1-2; no D gene call is confident. The specimen comprised blood, sampled from a patient whose treatment included radiotherapy and nephrectomy. The TCR sequence derives from a woman aged 60-75 years with renal cell carcinoma. Here the CDR3 is given as CASSEDLGPAYGYTF. The sequence in DNA is TGTGCCAGCAGTGAGGATCTCGGACCTGCCTATGGCTACACCTTC.